This T cell receptor beta chain was sequenced for a study of regulatory T cells in long-lasting Graves disease. Study context: Graves' patients who were just diagnosed had used antithyroid drugs for under 3 months.

Both iRepertoire HTBI primers and Arm-PCR of CDR3 regions were used to build the TCR beta libraries. In the original workflow: Sample data revealed about 62 TRBV and over twelve TRBJ segments. TCRdb itself ran the multiplex PCR reads through MiXCR, one entry per CDR3 protein. The V and J calls follow TCRdb's processing rather than the paper's. The sample has approximately 560,000 distinct CDR3 sequences; around 16% are singletons. This clonotype was seen repeatedly, ten times or more. V was pared by 5 bases and J by 0 bases, with 11 bases between. Germline CDR1 is SEHNR and CDR2 is FQNEAQ (reference sequence). CDR3 length: 14 residues. Noted time point: newly diagnosed GD, antithyroid drugs for less than 3 months. Isolated PBMC RNA provided the starting material for the TCR library. The sample was also reused in another study, on T cells in Graves' hyperthyroidism and ophthalmopathy. As that study records: The blood repertoire included most of the expanded thyroid clonotypes above 0.001.

J is TRBJ2-7 and V is TRBV7-9, with D uncertain. The sequence was collected from a man aged 18 to 29 with Graves disease. Sample: peripheral blood mononuclear cells (PBMCs), taken at new diagnosis, from a patient treated with antithyroid drugs. The CDR3, as DNA: TGTGCCAGCAGCCGGATGGAGAGCTCCTACGAGCAGTACTTC. This gives the protein CASSRMESSYEQYF. The complete variable domain, with remaining parts taken from reference TRBV7-9 and TRBJ2-7, reads DTGVSQNPRHKITKRGQNVTFRCDPISEHNRLYWYRQTLGQGPEFLTYFQNEAQLEKSRLLSDRFSAERPKGSFSTLEIQRTEQGDSAMYLCASSRMESSYEQYFGPGTRLTVT.